The rows below give T cell receptor beta chains drawn from one sample of a study of CD8+ T cells in alopecia areata. Profiling relied on immunoSEQ multiplex PCR, and the TCRdb table lists in-frame clones only, not all of them. The sample has about 160,000 clones, 55% to 75% seen once. The sample here was CD4+ T cells sorted from blood, taken at week 24, from a patient treated with tofacitinib. All receptors derive from a human donor with alopecia areata. Each CDR3 is given with its conserved first and last residue. Each record gives: D gene, clone size, V gene, J gene, CDR3 DNA, CDR3 protein. A D gene is named only where the DNA matches it firmly. Size is stated for part of the rows, as once, few or many counts, or as a class when the clone is expanded.

>NA|NA|TRBV29-1|TRBJ1-3
TGCAGCGTTCTAGCCAGCTCTGGAAACACCATATATTTT
CSVLASSGNTIYF
>NA|once|TRBV7-3|TRBJ1-2
TGTGCCAGCAGCTTAACGTCGGGAGTCTATGGCTACACCTTC
CASSLTSGVYGYTF
>NA|NA|TRBV6-5|TRBJ1-2
TGTGCCAGCAGTACCGGGCCAAACTATGGCTACACCTTC
CASSTGPNYGYTF
>NA|NA|TRBV7-2|TRBJ2-3
TGTGCCAGCAGCTTAAGGCTCGCGGGGAGCACAGATACGCAGTATTTT
CASSLRLAGSTDTQYF
>NA|NA|TRBV29-1|TRBJ2-1
TGCAGCGTTGATCGGCGGGGCGGGAACAATGAGCAGTTCTTC
CSVDRRGGNNEQFF
>NA|NA|TRBV30|TRBJ1-1
TGTGCCTGGAGTGTAAAGCTGCAGGGCACTGAAGCTTTCTTT
CAWSVKLQGTEAFF
>NA|few|TRBV18|TRBJ2-7
TGTGCCAGCTCACTCGAAACCTACGAGCAGTACTTC
CASSLETYEQYF
>TRBD2|NA|TRBV4-2|TRBJ2-7
TGTGCCAGCAGCCACCCCATAGGCGGGGGGCGAGAGCAGTACTTC
CASSHPIGGGREQYF
>NA|NA|TRBV10-3|TRBJ2-7
TGTGCCACCCTTGATTGGGGAGACGGCTACGAGCAGTACTTC
CATLDWGDGYEQYF
>TRBD1|once|TRBV30|TRBJ1-5
TGTGCCTGGAGTGTACGGGACAGGGAAGCTCAGCCCCAGCATTTT
CAWSVRDREAQPQHF
>NA|NA|TRBV7-9|TRBJ1-6
TGTGCCAGCAGCTGGGTGGACTCACCCCTCCACTTT
CASSWVDSPLHF
>TRBD1|few|TRBV29-1|TRBJ2-7
TGCAGCGTGGGGGACAGGGGGATGCGGGAGCAGTACTTC
CSVGDRGMREQYF
>NA|once|TRBV30|TRBJ1-2
TGTGCCTGGAGCCAGTCTCAGGGCTACACCTTC
CAWSQSQGYTF
>NA|NA|TRBV30|TRBJ2-5
TGTGCCTGGAGTCTAGCGAGACAGACCCAGTACTTC
CAWSLARQTQYF
>TRBD1|once|TRBV27|TRBJ1-5
TGTGCCAGTAGATCTTGGGGACAGGGCAATCAGCCCCAGCATTTT
CASRSWGQGNQPQHF
>NA|NA|TRBV10-3|TRBJ1-5
TGTGCCATCAGTGAGTCAGGAGGGAGCAATCAGCCCCAGCATTTT
CAISESGGSNQPQHF
>NA|few|TRBV29-1|TRBJ1-1
TGCAGCGTTGGGCCGGAGAACACTGAAGCTTTCTTT
CSVGPENTEAFF
>TRBD1|NA|TRBV30|TRBJ1-5
TGTGCCTGGAGCCCAGGGGGGTATCAGCCCCAGCATTTT
CAWSPGGYQPQHF
>TRBD1|NA|TRBV6-1|TRBJ1-3
TGTGCCAGCAGGTGGACAGGGGACGGAAACACCATATATTTT
CASRWTGDGNTIYF
>NA|NA|TRBV7-9|TRBJ2-5
TGTGCCAGCAGCCCCGGGTTGCGGCCCGGAGAGACCCAGTACTTC
CASSPGLRPGETQYF
>NA|few|TRBV7-9|TRBJ1-2
TGTGCCAGCAGCTTAGGTACAGCTGGCTACACCTTC
CASSLGTAGYTF
>TRBD1|NA|TRBV18|TRBJ1-5
TGTGCCAGCTCACCAGCCGGGACAGGGGTCGGCCAGCCCCAGCATTTT
CASSPAGTGVGQPQHF
>NA|few|TRBV29-1|TRBJ1-1
TGCAGCGCGAAACGGACAGCCTTGAACACTGAAGCTTTCTTT
CSAKRTALNTEAFF
>NA|NA|TRBV2|TRBJ1-2
TGTGCCAGCATCAGGCCCGGACAGAACTATGGCTACACCTTC
CASIRPGQNYGYTF
>NA|NA|TRBV5-6|TRBJ1-1
TGTGCCAGCAGCTTGGTCAACGGTGAAGCTTTCTTT
CASSLVNGEAFF
>NA|few|TRBV15|TRBJ2-3
TGTGCCACCAGCAGAGAAAGGGACCCCTTTACAGATACGCAGTATTTT
CATSRERDPFTDTQYF
>TRBD1|few|TRBV19|TRBJ1-3
TGTGCCGTCTCGACAGGGGCCGGAAACACCATATATTTT
CAVSTGAGNTIYF
>TRBD1|NA|TRBV29-1|TRBJ1-2
TGCAGCGGTGGTGGGACAGGGGGTGATGGCTACACCTTC
CSGGGTGGDGYTF
>TRBD1|NA|TRBV15|TRBJ1-5
TGTGCCACCAGCAGTTCCGGGACAGGGTTACAGCCCCAGCATTTT
CATSSSGTGLQPQHF
>TRBD1|few|TRBV6-6|TRBJ2-7
TGTGCCAGCAGTCCTTTACAGGGGTACGAGCAGTACTTC
CASSPLQGYEQYF
>NA|NA|TRBV30|TRBJ1-3
TGTGCCTGGAGTGTCCAGGGACGGTTCCCTGGAAACACCATATATTTT
CAWSVQGRFPGNTIYF
>NA|NA|TRBV7-9|TRBJ2-1
TGTGCCAGCAGCTTATCACGTTTGACCTATTCCTACAATGAGCAGTTCTTC
CASSLSRLTYSYNEQFF
>NA|NA|TRBV5-1|TRBJ2-7
TGCGCCAGCAGCTTGGCCCTCTTACAGGGTAGAAACTACGAGCAGTACTTC
CASSLALLQGRNYEQYF
>TRBD1|NA|TRBV6-1|TRBJ1-6
TGTGCCAGCAGCTATGGACAGGGGATTGATTCACCCCTCCACTTT
CASSYGQGIDSPLHF
>TRBD1|NA|TRBV29-1|TRBJ2-7
TGCAGCGTTGCCGGGACAGGGGACGACGAGCAGTACTTC
CSVAGTGDDEQYF
>NA|NA|TRBV6-5|TRBJ1-2
TGTGCCAGCAGTTATAGGGGAGGCTACACCTTC
CASSYRGGYTF
>NA|NA|TRBV7-3|TRBJ1-1
TGTGCCAGCAGCTTTGGGCCGGGCACTGAAGCTTTCTTT
CASSFGPGTEAFF
>TRBD2|NA|TRBV9|TRBJ2-1
TGTGCCAGCAGCGCCCGGGGGGGCCTAGGTAATGAGCAGTTCTTC
CASSARGGLGNEQFF
>NA|once|TRBV10-3|TRBJ1-6
TGTGCCATCAGGGACTCGGGACGGCCACCCCTCCACTTT
CAIRDSGRPPLHF
>TRBD1|NA|TRBV30|TRBJ1-4
TGTGCCTGGAGTGTATTGGGGACAGGGGGAGGAAAACTGTTTTTT
CAWSVLGTGGGKLFF
>NA|NA|TRBV30|TRBJ2-2
TGTGCCTGGATTGACAAGGGGACATCTATCGGGGAGCTGTTTTTT
CAWIDKGTSIGELFF
>NA|few|TRBV6-6|TRBJ1-2
TGTGCCAGCAGTGGCGAAGGGATAGGCTATGGCTACACCTTC
CASSGEGIGYGYTF
>NA|few|TRBV13|TRBJ1-3
TGTGCCAGCAGCTTATTACTCAGCTCTGGAAACACCATATATTTT
CASSLLLSSGNTIYF
>TRBD1|NA|TRBV29-1|TRBJ1-2
TGCAGCACCCGCCGGGGGACAGGGAACTATGGCTACACCTTC
CSTRRGTGNYGYTF
>NA|NA|TRBV7-9|TRBJ2-5
TGTGCCAGCAGCTTTAGCTCTAAGGAGGCCCAGTACTTC
CASSFSSKEAQYF
>TRBD1|NA|TRBV15|TRBJ1-1
TGTGCCACCAGCAGCCCGGGACAGGGGAACACTGAAGCTTTCTTT
CATSSPGQGNTEAFF
>TRBD1|few|TRBV19|TRBJ1-2
TGTGCCAGTAGCCCAGACAGGGTTCTGGGCTACACCTTC
CASSPDRVLGYTF
>NA|NA|TRBV10-3|TRBJ2-5
TGTGCCATCAGCGAGGAGGGGGAGACCCAGTACTTC
CAISEEGETQYF
>NA|NA|TRBV4-2|TRBJ2-5
TGTGCCAGCAGCCAAGAAGGCACGGGTGGTGAGACCCAGTACTTC
CASSQEGTGGETQYF
>TRBD1|NA|TRBV29-1|TRBJ1-1
TGCAGCGTTGGGGGACAGGGGGCGGTTTCACGGGAAGCTTTCTTT
CSVGGQGAVSREAFF
>NA|NA|TRBV27|TRBJ2-7
TGTGCCAGCAGTTTAGCCGCGGGGATCCGCTACGAGCAGTACTTC
CASSLAAGIRYEQYF
>NA|NA|TRBV5-5|TRBJ1-2
TGTGCCAGCAGCTTACAGGGATCAAACTATGGCTACACCTTC
CASSLQGSNYGYTF
>NA|NA|TRBV2|TRBJ1-2
TGTGCCAGCAGTGAAAGACAGACCTATGGCTACACCTTC
CASSERQTYGYTF
>NA|NA|TRBV30|TRBJ2-1
TGTGCCTGGAGCGGGGGAACCTACAATGAGCAGTTCTTC
CAWSGGTYNEQFF
>TRBD2|NA|TRBV11-2|TRBJ2-5
TGTGCCAGCACCCGGGGGGAACAAGAGACCCAGTACTTC
CASTRGEQETQYF